A selection of T cell receptor beta chains follows, all from one sample in a study of blood T cell repertoires in COVID-19. Here immunoSEQ multiplex PCR was the method, and the copy in TCRdb shows in-frame clones only, minus some. The sample includes 130,000 to 150,000 clones, 81% seen only once; the top ten take roughly 8%. Sequenced input: peripheral blood. All receptors derive from a human donor in a cohort sampled during active COVID-19. CDR3s include the opening cysteine and the closing phenylalanine or tryptophan.

V gene | CDR3 protein
TRBV5-1 | CASSLDRRGLGYTF
TRBV19 | CASILLPGGRYEQYF
TRBV19 | CASSIGDSSDTQYF
TRBV7-2 | CASSFRSSANEQFF
TRBV3-1/TRBV3-2 | CASSQSDTEAFF
TRBV7-3 | CASSSGPGGSGYTF
TRBV5-1 | CASSLGLRAIETQYF
TRBV5-4 | CAMVPGLGKYNEQFF
TRBV30 | CAWSVRGRQETQYF
TRBV18 | CASSAGQLVNEKLFF
TRBV9 | CASSGRSVGLKGYTF
TRBV6-5 | CASNRIGVGYTF
TRBV28 | CASSANGQYSYEQYF
TRBV19 | CASSIERKTSDRDRFGYTF
TRBV5-6 | CASRSRLAGVYEQYF
TRBV13 | CASSRGGLASYEQYF
TRBV3-1/TRBV3-2 | CASSPLLAGGRNEQFF
TRBV5-4 | CASSLAGTGGTDTQYF
TRBV28 | CASSYLAGNYEQYF
TRBV19 | CASSNDGDSNQPQHF
TRBV18 | CASSTGQGELNTEAFF
TRBV5-4 | CASSPTSGQNTGELFF
TRBV10-2 | CASSSGTGYQPQHF
TRBV7-8 | CASSPGTSGNEQYF
TRBV7-9 | CASSLGLADLYF
TRBV11-2 | CASSLDLLLYGYTF
TRBV9 | CASSVYSQETQYF
TRBV5-1 | CASSAGLAGANTGELFF
TRBV5-6 | CASSDWTGRNEKLFF
TRBV9 | CASSGTGRNEQFF
TRBV19 | CASSPGTVYEQYF
TRBV20-1 | CSASSPSGGETQYF
TRBV9 | CASSDRAGGNGEQYF
TRBV9 | CASSVAGGRERYNEQFF
TRBV14 | CASSQAGMNTEAFF
TRBV28 | CASSLVGAGTDTQYF
TRBV5-1 | CASSWDRGTDTQYF
TRBV19 | CASSIKVLAGDSQTDTQYF
TRBV11-3 | CASSSGHLSTDTQYF
TRBV4-1 | CASSQDLSQPQHF
TRBV19 | CASTDFLAGSTDTQYF
TRBV24-1 | CATRGGSSYEQYF
TRBV11-3 | CASSSSGSTYNEQFF
TRBV5-6 | CASSLGLIFEAFF
TRBV21-1 | CASSKETREGAQPQHF